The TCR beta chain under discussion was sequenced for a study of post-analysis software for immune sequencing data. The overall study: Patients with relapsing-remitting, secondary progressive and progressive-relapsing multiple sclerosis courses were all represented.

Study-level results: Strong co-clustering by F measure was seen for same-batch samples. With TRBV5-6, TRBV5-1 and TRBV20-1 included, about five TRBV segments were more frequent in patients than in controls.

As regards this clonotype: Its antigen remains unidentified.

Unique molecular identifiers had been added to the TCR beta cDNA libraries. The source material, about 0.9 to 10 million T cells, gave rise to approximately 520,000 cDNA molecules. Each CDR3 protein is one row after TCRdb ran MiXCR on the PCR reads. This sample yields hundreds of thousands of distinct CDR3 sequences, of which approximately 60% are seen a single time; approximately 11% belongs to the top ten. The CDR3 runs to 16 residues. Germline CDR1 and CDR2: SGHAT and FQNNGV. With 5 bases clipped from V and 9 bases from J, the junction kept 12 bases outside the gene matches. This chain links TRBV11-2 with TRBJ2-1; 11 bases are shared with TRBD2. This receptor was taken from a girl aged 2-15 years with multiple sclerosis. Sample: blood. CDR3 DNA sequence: TGTGCCAGCAGCGCCCGACAGGTAGCGGGGGGGAGTGAGCAGTTCTTC. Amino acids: CASSARQVAGGSEQFF.